The entry that follows covers one T cell receptor beta chain sequence. No cognate antigen has been identified for it. The sample holds no much larger clone one base away, and base qualities are not on file. From the germline V gene (reference sequence), CDR1 is LNHDA and CDR2 is SQIVND. V is clipped by 5 bases and J by 0 bases, and the sequence between their germline boundaries is 11 bases long. From its cysteine to its phenylalanine, the CDR3 spans 15 amino acids. The kept DNA is CDR3 alone, 45 bases in frame from the first base. This record belongs to a study of cytotoxic CD8 clonotypes in ibrutinib-treated CLL (dated by TCRdb to about 2021). Looking at the study overall: The cohort had ten to twelve relapsed/refractory and more than 14 treatment-naive patients; 17 were IGHV unmutated. Responses were partial in 25 or so patients and complete in 2; after median roughly 69 months follow-up, about 14 stayed in remission and about twelve progressed. Response samples were obtained after a median of around 11 months of treatment, with a range of roughly 6 to 40 months. On average, each sample had roughly 250,000 productive templates and under 95,000 productive rearrangements. Longitudinal samples were available for about 30% of the 86 trial participants. Cryopreserved peripheral blood mononuclear cells were collected before treatment, at response, and at either disease progression or sustained remission. Every remission and progressive disease sample was obtained while ibrutinib was still being received by the patients. The paper's findings and limits, for the study overall: Baseline clonality exceeded that of age-matched healthy donors and correlated strongly with circulating CD8+ T-cell counts. An increase in clonality was observed at ibrutinib response, with clonality remaining stable during sustained remission and falling back toward baseline at progression. Sampling times were not matched between sustained-remission and progressing patients, and lymph node repertoires were not studied. Public clonotypes were found to be uncommon and were observed to contract or remain stable during treatment; the increase in clonality was shown to reflect expansion of private clonotypes at ibrutinib response.

Each clonotype received, on average, around 10x coverage in deep resolution sequencing performed on a MiSeq, where the target depth lay between 1 in 1 million and 1 in 200,000 T cells. The immunoSEQ hsTCRB Kit was used to generate TCR beta libraries. Per the source publication's procedure: Data were analyzed with ImmunoSEQ Data Assistant and ImmunoSEQ Analyzer, with V, D and J genes assigned per IMGT definitions. Clonality, with values ranging from 0 to 1, was calculated as one minus the normalized Shannon entropy of productive rearrangement frequencies. Public clonotype analysis was restricted to overrepresented clonotypes comprising at least 0.05% of each patient's repertoire. Repertoires from around 13 age-matched healthy donors in immuneACCESS were used as clonality controls. TCRdb mirrors the immuneACCESS table, restricted to in-frame sequences. Some clones are absent from its copies; in checked studies, under half trace to an unresolved V gene, and the reason for the others is unknown. That table gives V, J and clone size, and the DNA gave D and trimming. In all, the sample holds some 10,000 clones, and 79% of those were seen once. The ten top clones hold 15% to 20% of the sample.

The time point label corresponds to: progressive disease on ibrutinib. For TCR beta library preparation, roughly 2.2 micrograms of genomic DNA were isolated from cryopreserved PBMCs. Longitudinal blood samples from CLL patients on ibrutinib monotherapy underwent high-throughput TCR beta sequencing. The patients took part in an open-label, single-center phase 2 trial of ibrutinib monotherapy. The receptor chain draws on TRBV19 and TRBJ1-3; a confident D gene designation cannot be given. The sequence was obtained from a human donor with chronic lymphocytic leukemia. The specimen was PBMCs, collected at disease progression, from a patient treated with ibrutinib. The encoded CDR3 is CASSPWSLSGNTIYF. Here is the DNA: TGTGCCAGTAGTCCGTGGTCCCTCTCTGGAAACACCATATATTTT.